The 26 T cell receptor beta chains given below trace back to one sample, sequenced in a study of T cells in Graves' hyperthyroidism and ophthalmopathy. The TCR beta CDR3 regions underwent amplification using RNA transcripts as the source. The HTBI primer set drove a first-round RT-PCR of the TCR CDR3. TCRdb ran MiXCR on the multiplex PCR reads and lists one entry per CDR3 protein. This table has 600,000 or so distinct CDR3 sequences, roughly 14% appearing once. The specimen sequenced was blood. These receptors were collected from a woman aged 45-60 years with Graves' ophthalmopathy.

At least ten counts were recorded for this clonotype. The CDR3 DNA sequence: TGTGCCAGCATACGGGCCTCAAACAATGAGCAGTTCTTC. This sequence encodes CASIRASNNEQFF. The chain has TRBV6-2 or TRBV6-3 and TRBJ2-1; D unresolved. The CDR3 is 13 amino acids. Trimming cost V 7 bases and J 5 bases, with 12 bases left between them. Looked up from germline, CDR1 is MNHEY and CDR2 is SVGEGT.

This clonotype is a singleton in its sample. With a much larger clone just one base away, this may be a read error. The rearrangement uses TRBV15 and TRBJ2-6; D is tentatively TRBD1 or TRBD2 (5 bases each). Germline CDR1 reads LNHNV; CDR2 reads YYDKDF (reference sequence). V shed 8 bases and J shed 0 bases, with 14 bases lying between them. This CDR3 is 16 amino acids long. The CDR3 loop is CATSRGHGSGANVLTF. As DNA, the CDR3 is TGTGCCACCTCCCGGGGCCACGGCTCTGGGGCCAACGTCCTGACTTTC.

This clonotype was recorded many times. The chain has TRBV28 and TRBJ2-1; tentative D call: TRBD2 (6 bases). Trimming took 4 bases from V and 10 from J, leaving 11 bases between them. Germline CDR1 is MDHEN and CDR2 is SYDVKM. The CDR3 runs to 12 residues. CDR3 sequence reads: CASSSDSGEQFF. In DNA form, the CDR3 reads TGTGCCAGCAGTTCCGACAGCGGGGAGCAGTTCTTC.

This CDR3 reads CASRQHGGEEKLFF. CDR3 coding DNA: TGCGCCAGCAGACAACACGGGGGTGAGGAAAAACTGTTTTTT. The chain has TRBV4-1 and TRBJ1-4, with D perhaps matching TRBD1 (5 bases). CDR3 length: 14 residues. Per germline, CDR1 MGHRA and CDR2 YSYEKL. The ends were cut back, 6 bases at V and 8 bases at J, with 16 bases in the middle.

This clonotype was found many times. The rearrangement uses TRBV28 and TRBJ2-1, with no clear D. Germline CDR1 reads MDHEN; CDR2 reads SYDVKM. The ends were cut back, 8 bases at V and 0 bases at J, with 17 bases in the middle. CDR3 length equals 16 residues. CDR3 region: CASPSGSASSYNEQFF. The CDR3 nucleotides read TGTGCCAGCCCCTCCGGGTCGGCGAGCTCCTACAATGAGCAGTTCTTC.

In this sample, this clonotype turned up a few times. The genes are TRBV6-1 and TRBJ2-7; perhaps TRBD1 as D (6 bases). This CDR3 is built from 13 residues. Germline V gene lookup returns CDR1 MNHNS and CDR2 SASEGT. Trimming left V 5 bases short and J 3 bases short, with 11 bases between. As DNA, the CDR3 is TGTGCCAGCAGTACACAGGGATTCTACGAGCAGTACTTC. Protein: CASSTQGFYEQYF.

This clonotype has a count of ten or more. The genes are TRBV20-1 and TRBJ2-3, with D unresolved. Trimming took 2 bases from V and 0 from J, leaving 9 bases between them. The CDR3 has 14 residues. Germline loops: CDR1 DFQATT, CDR2 SNEGSKA (reference sequence). The CDR3 here is CSARPDTSTDTQYF. CDR3 DNA: TGCAGTGCTAGACCCGATACTAGCACAGATACGCAGTATTTT.

This clonotype was observed at least ten times. V and J are TRBV7-2 and TRBJ2-1, with 8 bases that match TRBD2. This CDR3 is built from 16 residues. Germline CDR1 is SGHTA and CDR2 is FQGNSA. The V gene end was trimmed by 0 bases and the J gene end by 5 bases; junction bases not matched to a gene: 6. CDR3 residues: CASSLALLAENNEQFF. The CDR3, as DNA: TGTGCCAGCAGCTTAGCGCTACTAGCGGAAAACAATGAGCAGTTCTTC. Filled out from reference TRBV7-2 and TRBJ2-1, the complete variable domain reads GAGVSQSPSNKVTEKGKDVELRCDPISGHTALYWYRQSLGQGLEFLIYFQGNSAPDKSGLPSDRFSAERTGGSVSTLTIQRTQQEDSAVYLCASSLALLAENNEQFFGPGTRLTVL.

This clonotype has a handful of counts. The chain joins TRBV5-1 to TRBJ1-4; weak D call: TRBD1 (6 bases). Germline V CDR1 and CDR2: SGHRS, YFSETQ. Trimming left V 5 bases short and J 8 bases short, with 16 bases between. The CDR3 length is 14 residues. This chain's CDR3 is CASSFTGREEKLFF. In nucleotides, the CDR3 is TGCGCCAGCAGTTTCACAGGGAGAGAGGAAAAACTGTTTTTT.

J is TRBJ1-5 and V is TRBV28; D is uncertain. The CDR3 loop spans 12 amino acids. With 8 bases removed from V and 0 bases from J, the gap between germline ends came to 5 bases. Germline V gene sequence: CDR1 MDHEN, CDR2 SYDVKM. As DNA, the CDR3 is TGTGCCAGCGGGGTTAGCAATCAGCCCCAGCATTTT. As protein: CASGVSNQPQHF. The full variable domain, with the rest looked up from reference TRBV28 and TRBJ1-5, is DVKVTQSSRYLVKRTGEKVFLECVQDMDHENMFWYRQDPGLGLRLIYFSYDVKMKEKGDIPEGYSVSREKKERFSLILESASTNQTSMYLCASGVSNQPQHFGDGTRLSIL.

This clonotype came up many times. The gene calls are TRBV20-1 and TRBJ2-1, with 11 bases identical to TRBD2. Losses at the gene ends were 8 bases for V and 5 bases for J; bases not matched to a gene: 11. This CDR3 contains 15 residues. CDR1 DFQATT and CDR2 SNEGSKA come from the germline V gene (reference sequence). The CDR3 loop is CSQRLAGLDNNEQFF. The CDR3 coding sequence is TGCAGTCAAAGACTAGCGGGACTCGATAACAATGAGCAGTTCTTC.

In its sample, this clonotype was seen many times. This sequence joins TRBV20-1 and TRBJ2-3; D is possibly TRBD2 (6 bases). Germline V CDR1 and CDR2: DFQATT, SNEGSKA (reference sequence). The V and J ends lost 3 bases and 0 bases respectively, with 16 bases between them. The CDR3 runs to 16 residues. CDR3 residues: CSASSRVLASTDTQYF. CDR3 bases: TGCAGTGCTAGTTCTAGGGTACTAGCTAGCACAGATACGCAGTATTTT.

A few counts support this clonotype. J is TRBJ2-3 and V is TRBV4-3; D is unclear. The CDR3 consists of 15 residues. V was clipped by 4 bases and J by 3 bases, with 14 bases between them. The V gene's germline CDR1 is LGHNA and CDR2 YSLEER. This CDR3 is CASSRNSAETDTQYF. The CDR3 nucleotides are TGCGCCAGCAGCCGTAATTCGGCGGAGACAGATACGCAGTATTTT.

In its sample, this clonotype was seen many times. The chain is built from TRBV24-1 and TRBJ2-1; 7 bases are shared with TRBD1. With 5 bases clipped from V and 1 base from J, the junction kept 4 bases outside the gene matches. The CDR3 has 15 residues. In germline, CDR1 is KGHDR, CDR2 SFDVKD. The CDR3 loop reads CATSGDRESYNEQFF. As DNA, the CDR3 is TGTGCCACCAGTGGCGACAGGGAGTCCTACAATGAGCAGTTCTTC.

This clonotype was seen ten or more times. J is TRBJ1-1 and V is TRBV7-9; unclear D gene. Per the germline V gene, CDR1 is SEHNR and CDR2 is FQNEAQ (reference sequence). This CDR3 spans 13 amino acids. V lost 7 bases and J lost 4, with 13 bases in between. The CDR3 region is CASTPTPSTEAFF. CDR3 DNA sequence: TGTGCCAGCACCCCCACCCCGTCCACTGAAGCTTTCTTT.

V usage is TRBV20-1 and J usage is TRBJ2-3, with D hard to call. Germline lookup yields CDR1 DFQATT and CDR2 SNEGSKA (reference sequence). The length of the CDR3 is 15 residues. Trimming took off 6 bases at V and 2 bases at J, with 18 bases between the two ends. The CDR3 nucleotides are TGCAGTGCCCCGCCCTCCATGAAGCCCACAGATACGCAGTATTTT. Encoded protein: CSAPPSMKPTDTQYF.

This clonotype was seen repeatedly, ten times or more. In DNA, the CDR3 is TGTGCCAGCAGTTGGGGGACTGAAGCTTTCTTT. The encoded protein is CASSWGTEAFF. The chain is built from TRBV28 and TRBJ1-1; the D gene is possibly TRBD1 (5 bases). Germline V gives CDR1 MDHEN, CDR2 SYDVKM. The CDR3 extends over 11 amino acids. V was pared by 4 bases and J by 5 bases, with 5 bases between.

The rearrangement joins TRBV19 to TRBJ2-3, with D perhaps TRBD1 (7 bases). This CDR3 spans 16 amino acids. Trimming removed 3 bases from V and 1 base from J, with 14 bases in between. Germline-derived CDR1 and CDR2 are LNHDA and SQIVND (reference sequence). CDR3 sequence (DNA): TGTGCCAGTAGTATCCGGGGGACAGACCGCACAGATACGCAGTATTTT. This codes for CASSIRGTDRTDTQYF.

In this sample, this clonotype turned up a few times. V gene TRBV12-5 combines with J gene TRBJ2-1; 14 nucleotides align to TRBD2. This CDR3 is built from 16 residues. In germline, CDR1 is LGHNT, CDR2 FRNRAP. The V gene end was trimmed by 6 bases and the J gene end by 8 bases; junction bases not matched to a gene: 9. The CDR3 DNA follows: TGTGCTAGTGGCTCCGGACTAGCGGGAGGCTGGGATGAGCAGTTCTTC. It codes for CASGSGLAGGWDEQFF.

This chain connects TRBV7-9 to TRBJ1-6, with no clear D. CDR1 and CDR2 (germline): SEHNR, FQNEAQ (reference sequence). CDR3 size: 12 residues. V lost 5 bases, J lost 13 bases, and 12 bases lay in between. DNA of the CDR3: TGTGCCAGCAGCCTCGTCGGGATTCCCCTCCACTTT. This gives the protein CASSLVGIPLHF.

About this clonotype itself: This could be a read error, since a much larger clone is one nucleotide away. The chain recombines TRBV7-9 with TRBJ1-1, with D uncertain. The length of the CDR3 is 11 residues. Germline CDR1 SEHNR, CDR2 FQNEAQ (reference sequence). The ends were cut back, 9 bases at V and 4 bases at J, with 9 bases in the middle. CDR3 DNA sequence: TGTGCCAGTTCCGATAGCACTGAAGCTTTCTTT. Its translation: CASSDSTEAFF.

This clonotype was detected ten times or more. The chain couples TRBV3-1 to TRBJ1-1; D remains unclear. Trimming stripped 1 base from V and 2 bases from J, with 14 bases between. The CDR3 totals 16 residues. Per the germline V gene, CDR1 is LGHDT and CDR2 is YNNKEL (reference sequence). The CDR3 loop is CASSQGESRRNTEAFF. CDR3 nucleotides: TGTGCCAGCAGCCAAGGTGAGTCTCGCCGAAACACTGAAGCTTTCTTT.

This clonotype was seen a handful of times. The V call is TRBV4-2, the J call TRBJ2-7; 7 bases line up with TRBD2. CDR1 and CDR2 (germline): LGHNA, YNFKEQ. The junction had 8 bases not matched to a gene; V was cut back by 0 bases and J by 3 bases. The CDR3 has 16 residues. The CDR3 DNA reads as TGTGCCAGCAGCCAAGATAAGGGGACTACCCACTACGAGCAGTACTTC. Amino acids: CASSQDKGTTHYEQYF.

This clonotype was observed many times. This chain links TRBV14 with TRBJ2-1; 8 nucleotides line up with TRBD1. V dropped 2 bases and J dropped 4; count of bases not matched to a gene: 7. Germline V gene lookup returns CDR1 SGHDN and CDR2 FVKESK. The CDR3 runs to 16 residues. The CDR3 bases are TGTGCCAGCAGCCAAATGGACAGGGTAACATACAATGAGCAGTTCTTC. Translated, it gives CASSQMDRVTYNEQFF.

The chain combines TRBV5-5 with TRBJ2-5; no reliable D call. Germline values: CDR1 SGHKS, CDR2 YYEKEE (reference sequence). The length of the CDR3 is 15 residues. Trimming cost V 2 bases and J 5 bases, with 16 bases left between them. CDR3: CASSLRLGGSETQYF. The CDR3 DNA sequence: TGTGCCAGCAGCTTAAGGCTGGGTGGGTCCGAGACCCAGTACTTC.

This clonotype turned up a few times. The chain has TRBV9 and TRBJ2-5; 7 nucleotides agree with TRBD2. CDR3 size: 15 residues. Germline trimming cut 0 bases from V and 2 bases from J; bases unmatched to any gene: 4. Germline loops: CDR1 SGDLS, CDR2 YYNGEE. CDR3 sequence: CASSVVSGRQETQYF. The CDR3, as DNA: TGTGCCAGCAGCGTAGTATCCGGGAGGCAAGAGACCCAGTACTTC.